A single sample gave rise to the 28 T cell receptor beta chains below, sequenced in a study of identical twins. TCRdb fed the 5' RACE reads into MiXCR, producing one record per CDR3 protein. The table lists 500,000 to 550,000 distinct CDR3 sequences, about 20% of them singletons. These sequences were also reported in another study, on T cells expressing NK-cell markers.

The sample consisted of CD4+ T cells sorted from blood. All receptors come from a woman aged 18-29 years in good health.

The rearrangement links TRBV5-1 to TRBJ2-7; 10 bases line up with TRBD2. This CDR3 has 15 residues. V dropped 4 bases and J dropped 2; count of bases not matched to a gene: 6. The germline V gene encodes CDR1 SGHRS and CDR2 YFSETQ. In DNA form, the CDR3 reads TGCGCCAGCAGCCCCGGACTAGCGGTGACCTACGAGCAGTACTTC. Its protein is CASSPGLAVTYEQYF.

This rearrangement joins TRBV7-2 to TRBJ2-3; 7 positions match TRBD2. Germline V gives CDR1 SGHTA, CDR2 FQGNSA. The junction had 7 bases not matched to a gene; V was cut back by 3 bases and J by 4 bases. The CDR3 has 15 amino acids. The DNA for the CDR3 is TGTGCCAGCAGCTTGGAGCGGGGAGGGGCAGATACGCAGTATTTT. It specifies CASSLERGGADTQYF. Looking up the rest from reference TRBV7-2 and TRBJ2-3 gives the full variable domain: GAGVSQSPSNKVTEKGKDVELRCDPISGHTALYWYRQSLGQGLEFLIYFQGNSAPDKSGLPSDRFSAERTGGSVSTLTIQRTQQEDSAVYLCASSLERGGADTQYFGPGTRLTVL.

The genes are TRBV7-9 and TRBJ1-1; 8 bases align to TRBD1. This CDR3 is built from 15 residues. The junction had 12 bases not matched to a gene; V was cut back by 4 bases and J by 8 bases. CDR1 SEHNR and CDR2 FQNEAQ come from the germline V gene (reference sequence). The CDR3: CASSYPDRADREAFF. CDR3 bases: TGTGCCAGCAGCTACCCGGACAGGGCTGATAGGGAAGCTTTCTTT.

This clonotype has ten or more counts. The CDR3 nucleotides are TGTGCCAGCAGTTTACGGGCTAGCGAGGAGACCCAGTACTTC. The encoded protein is CASSLRASEETQYF. V usage is TRBV12-3 or TRBV12-4 and J usage is TRBJ2-5; weak D call: TRBD2 (6 bases). Trimming took 2 bases from V and 5 from J, leaving 12 bases between them. The CDR3 is 14 residues long.

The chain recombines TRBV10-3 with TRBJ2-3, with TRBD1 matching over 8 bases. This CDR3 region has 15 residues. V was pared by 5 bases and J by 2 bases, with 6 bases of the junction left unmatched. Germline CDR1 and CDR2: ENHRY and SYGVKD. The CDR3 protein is CAISTGGFDTDTQYF. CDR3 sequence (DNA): TGTGCCATCAGTACAGGGGGTTTCGACACAGATACGCAGTATTTT.

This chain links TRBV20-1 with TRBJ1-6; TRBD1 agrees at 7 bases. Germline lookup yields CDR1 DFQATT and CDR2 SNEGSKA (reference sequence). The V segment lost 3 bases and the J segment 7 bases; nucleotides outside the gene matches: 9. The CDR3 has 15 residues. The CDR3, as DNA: TGCAGTGCTAGGCGGACAGGTTATGAGAATTCACCCCTCCACTTT. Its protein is CSARRTGYENSPLHF.

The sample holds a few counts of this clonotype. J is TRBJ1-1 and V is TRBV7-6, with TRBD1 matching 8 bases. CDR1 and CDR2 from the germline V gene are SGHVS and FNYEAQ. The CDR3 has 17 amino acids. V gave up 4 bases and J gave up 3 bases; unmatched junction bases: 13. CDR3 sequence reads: CASSSGQEGLEDTEAFF. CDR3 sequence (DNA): TGTGCCAGCAGCTCGGGACAGGAGGGGTTGGAAGACACTGAAGCTTTCTTT.

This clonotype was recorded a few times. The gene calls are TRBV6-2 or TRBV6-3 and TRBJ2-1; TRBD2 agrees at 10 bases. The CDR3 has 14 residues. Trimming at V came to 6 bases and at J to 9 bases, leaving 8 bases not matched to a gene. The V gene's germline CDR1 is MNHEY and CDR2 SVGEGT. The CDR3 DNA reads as TGTGCCAGCAGCCATTTCAGCGGGAGGGGTGAGCAGTTCTTC. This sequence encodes CASSHFSGRGEQFF.

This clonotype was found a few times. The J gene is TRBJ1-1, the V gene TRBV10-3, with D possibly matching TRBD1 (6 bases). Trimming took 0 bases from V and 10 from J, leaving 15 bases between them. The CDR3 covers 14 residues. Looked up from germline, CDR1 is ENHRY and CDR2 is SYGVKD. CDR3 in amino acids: CAISESGGPKLAFF. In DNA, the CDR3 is TGTGCCATCAGTGAGTCGGGGGGCCCTAAACTAGCTTTCTTT.

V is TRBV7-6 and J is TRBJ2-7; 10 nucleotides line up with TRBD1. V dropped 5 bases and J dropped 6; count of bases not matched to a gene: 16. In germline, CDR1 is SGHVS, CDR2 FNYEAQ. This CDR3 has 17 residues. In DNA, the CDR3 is TGTGCCAGCAGCAGGTTGTCCGGGACAGGGGTATCGAGCGAGCAGTACTTC. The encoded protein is CASSRLSGTGVSSEQYF. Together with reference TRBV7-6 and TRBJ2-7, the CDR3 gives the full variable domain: GAGVSQSPRYKVTKRGQDVALRCDPISGHVSLYWYRQALGQGPEFLTYFNYEAQQDKSGLPNDRFSAERPEGSISTLTIQRTEQRDSAMYRCASSRLSGTGVSSEQYFGPGTRLTVT.

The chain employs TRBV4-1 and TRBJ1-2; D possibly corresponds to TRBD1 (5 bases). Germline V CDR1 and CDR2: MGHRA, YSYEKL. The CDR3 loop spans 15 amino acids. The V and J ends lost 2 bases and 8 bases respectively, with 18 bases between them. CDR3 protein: CASSQPDPGGGGYTF. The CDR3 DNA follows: TGCGCCAGCAGCCAACCAGACCCTGGGGGAGGAGGCTACACCTTC.

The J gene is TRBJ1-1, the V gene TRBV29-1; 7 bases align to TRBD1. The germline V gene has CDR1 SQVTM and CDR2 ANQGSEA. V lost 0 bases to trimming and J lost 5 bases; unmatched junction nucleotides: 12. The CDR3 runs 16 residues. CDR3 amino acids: CSVEDLRQGGRTEAFF. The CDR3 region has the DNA TGCAGCGTTGAAGACCTACGACAGGGCGGGAGAACTGAAGCTTTCTTT. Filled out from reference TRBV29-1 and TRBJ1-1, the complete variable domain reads SAVISQKPSRDICQRGTSLTIQCQVDSQVTMMFWYRQQPGQSLTLIATANQGSEATYESGFVIDKFPISRPNLTFSTLTVSNMSPEDSSIYLCSVEDLRQGGRTEAFFGQGTRLTVV.

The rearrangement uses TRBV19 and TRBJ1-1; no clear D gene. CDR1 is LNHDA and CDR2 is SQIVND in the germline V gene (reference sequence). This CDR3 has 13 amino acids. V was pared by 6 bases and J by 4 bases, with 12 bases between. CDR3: CASSLWSGTEAFF. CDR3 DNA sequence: TGTGCCAGTAGCCTGTGGAGTGGCACTGAAGCTTTCTTT.

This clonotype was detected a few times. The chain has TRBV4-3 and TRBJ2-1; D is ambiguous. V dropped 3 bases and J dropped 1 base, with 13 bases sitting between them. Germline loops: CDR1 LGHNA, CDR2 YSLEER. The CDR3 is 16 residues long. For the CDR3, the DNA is TGCGCCAGCAGCCAGGACGGTCGGTGGTCCTACAATGAGCAGTTCTTC. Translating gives CASSQDGRWSYNEQFF.

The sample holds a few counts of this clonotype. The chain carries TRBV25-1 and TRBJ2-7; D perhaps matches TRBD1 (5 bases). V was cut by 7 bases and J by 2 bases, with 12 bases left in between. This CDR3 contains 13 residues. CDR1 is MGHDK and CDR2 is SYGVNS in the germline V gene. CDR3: CASTMAGTYEQYF. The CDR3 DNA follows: TGTGCCAGCACGATGGCAGGGACCTACGAGCAGTACTTC.

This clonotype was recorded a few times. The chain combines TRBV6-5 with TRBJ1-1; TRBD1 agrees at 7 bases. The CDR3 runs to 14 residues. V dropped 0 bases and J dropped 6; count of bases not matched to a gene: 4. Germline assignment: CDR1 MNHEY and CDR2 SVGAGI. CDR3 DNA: TGTGCCAGCAGTTACTCGGACAGGATTCCTGAAGCTTTCTTT. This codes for CASSYSDRIPEAFF.

CDR3 bases: TGCAGTGCTAGACCGGGGGCGACTGGAAACACCATATATTTT. It yields the protein CSARPGATGNTIYF. The gene calls are TRBV20-1 and TRBJ1-3; TRBD1 is a possible D gene (6 bases). The CDR3 loop spans 14 amino acids. Germline V gene sequence: CDR1 DFQATT, CDR2 SNEGSKA (reference sequence). V dropped 2 bases and J dropped 2 bases, with 10 bases sitting between them.

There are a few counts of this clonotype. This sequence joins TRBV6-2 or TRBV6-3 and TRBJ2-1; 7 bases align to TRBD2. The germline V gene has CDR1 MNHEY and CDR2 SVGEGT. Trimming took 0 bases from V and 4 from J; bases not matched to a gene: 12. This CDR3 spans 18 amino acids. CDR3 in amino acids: CASSYSIWAGEGYNEQFF. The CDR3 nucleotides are TGTGCCAGCAGTTACTCTATCTGGGCGGGAGAGGGATACAATGAGCAGTTCTTC.

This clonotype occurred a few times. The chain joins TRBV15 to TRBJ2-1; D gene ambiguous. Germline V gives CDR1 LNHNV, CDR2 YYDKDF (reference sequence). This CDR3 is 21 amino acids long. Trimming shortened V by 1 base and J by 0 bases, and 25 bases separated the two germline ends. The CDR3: CATSRVRLVAMALSSYNEQFF. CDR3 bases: TGTGCCACCAGCAGAGTGCGGTTAGTGGCCATGGCTCTAAGCTCCTACAATGAGCAGTTCTTC.

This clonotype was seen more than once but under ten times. CDR3 nucleotides: TGTGCCAGCAGCTCCCTACGCCCGGAACCCTACAATGAGCAGTTCTTC. Protein sequence: CASSSLRPEPYNEQFF. The gene calls are TRBV11-2 and TRBJ2-1, with D unclear. The CDR3 contains 16 residues. With 4 bases removed from V and 2 bases from J, the gap between germline ends came to 15 bases. Germline-derived CDR1 and CDR2 are SGHAT and FQNNGV. The whole variable domain, filled in from reference TRBV11-2 and TRBJ2-1, reads EAGVAQSPRYKIIEKRQSVAFWCNPISGHATLYWYQQILGQGPKLLIQFQNNGVVDDSQLPKDRFSAERLKGVDSTLKIQPAKLEDSAVYLCASSSLRPEPYNEQFFGPGTRLTVL.

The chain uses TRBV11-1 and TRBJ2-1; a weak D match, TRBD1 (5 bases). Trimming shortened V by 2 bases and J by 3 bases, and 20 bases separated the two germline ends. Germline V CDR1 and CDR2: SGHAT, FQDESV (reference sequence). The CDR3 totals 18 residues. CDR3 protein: CASSLRGQALSFYNEQFF. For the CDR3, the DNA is TGTGCCAGCAGCTTAAGGGGTCAGGCCCTCTCCTTCTACAATGAGCAGTTCTTC.

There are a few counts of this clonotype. The CDR3 spells CASSSDTGTEETQYF. The CDR3 bases are TGCGCCAGCAGCTCCGATACCGGGACTGAAGAGACCCAGTACTTC. The chain links TRBV5-1 to TRBJ2-5, with D possibly matching TRBD2 (6 bases). The CDR3 sequence is 15 residues long. Germline CDR1 is SGHRS and CDR2 is YFSETQ. The V and J ends lost 3 bases and 3 bases respectively, with 15 bases between them. Full variable domain (rest looked up from reference TRBV5-1 and TRBJ2-5): KAGVTQTPRYLIKTRGQQVTLSCSPISGHRSVSWYQQTPGQGLQFLFEYFSETQRNKGNFPGRFSGRQFSNSRSEMNVSTLELGDSALYLCASSSDTGTEETQYFGPGTRLLVL.

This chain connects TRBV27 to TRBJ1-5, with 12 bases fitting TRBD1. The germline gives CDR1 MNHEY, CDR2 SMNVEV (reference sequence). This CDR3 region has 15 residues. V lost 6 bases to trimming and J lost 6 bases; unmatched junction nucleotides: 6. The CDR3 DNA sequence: TGTGCCAGCAGGTCCGGGACAGGGGGCACTCAGCCCCAGCATTTT. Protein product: CASRSGTGGTQPQHF.

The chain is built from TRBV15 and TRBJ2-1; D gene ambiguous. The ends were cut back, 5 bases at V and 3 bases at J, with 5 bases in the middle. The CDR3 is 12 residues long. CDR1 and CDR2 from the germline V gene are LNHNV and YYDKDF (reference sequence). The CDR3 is CATSPHYNEQFF. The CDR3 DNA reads TGTGCCACCAGCCCGCACTACAATGAGCAGTTCTTC.

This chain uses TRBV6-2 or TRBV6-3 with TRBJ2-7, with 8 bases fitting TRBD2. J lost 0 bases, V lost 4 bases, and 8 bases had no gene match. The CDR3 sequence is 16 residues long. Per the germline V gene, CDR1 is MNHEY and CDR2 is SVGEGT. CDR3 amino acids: CASSLGLVGASYEQYF. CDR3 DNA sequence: TGTGCCAGCAGTTTGGGACTAGTTGGGGCCTCCTACGAGCAGTACTTC.

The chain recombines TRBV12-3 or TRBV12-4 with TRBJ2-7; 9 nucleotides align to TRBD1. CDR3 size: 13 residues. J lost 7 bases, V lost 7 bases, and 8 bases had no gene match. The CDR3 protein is CASTIQGAREQYF. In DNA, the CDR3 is TGTGCCAGCACAATACAGGGGGCTCGGGAGCAGTACTTC.

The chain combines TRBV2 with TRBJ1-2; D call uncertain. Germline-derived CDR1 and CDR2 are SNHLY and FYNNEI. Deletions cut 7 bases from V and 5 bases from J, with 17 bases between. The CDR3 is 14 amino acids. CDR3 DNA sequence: TGTGCCAGCACTGACGGGCTTCCTGGTTATGGCTACACCTTC. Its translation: CASTDGLPGYGYTF.

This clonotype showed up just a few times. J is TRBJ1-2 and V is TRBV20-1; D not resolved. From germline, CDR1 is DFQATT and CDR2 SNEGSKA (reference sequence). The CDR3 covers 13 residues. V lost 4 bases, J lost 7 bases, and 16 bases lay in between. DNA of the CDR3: TGCAGTGCTATAAGAGGGCAGCTTAGTGGCTACACCTTC. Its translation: CSAIRGQLSGYTF.